This T cell receptor (beta chain) came from a study of cytomegalovirus exposure and HLA in healthy donors. Germline values: CDR1 SGDLS, CDR2 YYNGEE. V dropped 0 bases and J dropped 8 bases, with 11 bases sitting between them. The CDR3 runs 14 residues. Primers included in the PCR were 60 Vbeta and 13 Jbeta primers. Profiled with immunoSEQ multiplex PCR; TCRdb holds only in-frame clones, not every one. The data contain 200,000 to 250,000 clones, over 60% of them singletons. The source of this sequence is a young man in good health and CMV-seronegative. The V and J genes are TRBV9 and TRBJ1-4, with D hard to call. Sequenced: PBMCs. The CDR3 loop is CASSVAPVAEKLFF. The CDR3 DNA follows: TGTGCCAGCAGCGTAGCTCCAGTAGCGGAAAAACTGTTTTTT.